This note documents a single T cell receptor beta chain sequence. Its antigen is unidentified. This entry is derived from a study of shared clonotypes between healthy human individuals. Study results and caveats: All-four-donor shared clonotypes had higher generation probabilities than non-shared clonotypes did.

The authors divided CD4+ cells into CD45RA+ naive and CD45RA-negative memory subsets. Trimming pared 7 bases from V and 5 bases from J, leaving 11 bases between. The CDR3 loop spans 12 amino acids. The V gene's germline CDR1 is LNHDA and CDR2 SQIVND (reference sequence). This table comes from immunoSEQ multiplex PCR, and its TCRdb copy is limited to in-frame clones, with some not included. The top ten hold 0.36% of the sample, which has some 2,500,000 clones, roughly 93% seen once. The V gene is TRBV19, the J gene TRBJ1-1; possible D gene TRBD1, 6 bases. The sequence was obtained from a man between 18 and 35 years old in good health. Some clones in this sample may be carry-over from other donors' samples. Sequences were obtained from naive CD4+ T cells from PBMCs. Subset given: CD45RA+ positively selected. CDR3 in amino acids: CASTRGGTEAFF. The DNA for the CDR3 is TGTGCCAGTACCAGGGGTGGGACTGAAGCTTTCTTT.